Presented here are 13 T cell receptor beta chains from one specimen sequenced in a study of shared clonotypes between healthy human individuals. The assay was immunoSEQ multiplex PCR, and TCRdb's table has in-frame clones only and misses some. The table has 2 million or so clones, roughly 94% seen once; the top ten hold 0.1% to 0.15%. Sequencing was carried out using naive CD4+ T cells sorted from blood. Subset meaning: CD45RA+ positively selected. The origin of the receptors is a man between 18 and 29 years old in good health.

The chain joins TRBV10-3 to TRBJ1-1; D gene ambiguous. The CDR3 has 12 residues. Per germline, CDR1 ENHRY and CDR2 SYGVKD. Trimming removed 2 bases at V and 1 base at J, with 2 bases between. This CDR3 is CAISEPNTEAFF. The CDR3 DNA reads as TGTGCCATCAGTGAGCCGAACACTGAAGCTTTCTTT.

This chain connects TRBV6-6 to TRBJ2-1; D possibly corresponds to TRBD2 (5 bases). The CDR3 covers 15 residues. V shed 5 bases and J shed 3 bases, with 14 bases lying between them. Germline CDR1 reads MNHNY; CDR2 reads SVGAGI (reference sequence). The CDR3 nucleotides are TGTGCCAGCAGTCGACTAATAGGGTTCTACAATGAGCAGTTCTTC. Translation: CASSRLIGFYNEQFF.

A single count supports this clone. The CDR3 spells CASRAGHGGQPQHF. The CDR3 DNA reads TGTGCCAGCAGGGCGGGACACGGTGGTCAGCCCCAGCATTTT. V and J are TRBV7-2 and TRBJ1-5; D is possibly TRBD1 (6 bases). The CDR3 loop spans 14 amino acids. V shed 6 bases and J shed 6 bases, with 15 bases lying between them. The V gene's germline CDR1 is SGHTA and CDR2 FQGNSA.

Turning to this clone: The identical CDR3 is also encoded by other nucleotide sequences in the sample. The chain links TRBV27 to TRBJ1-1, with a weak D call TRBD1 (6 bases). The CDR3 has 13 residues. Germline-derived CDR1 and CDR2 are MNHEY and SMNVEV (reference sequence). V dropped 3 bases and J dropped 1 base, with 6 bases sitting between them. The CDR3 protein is CASSLGQNTEAFF. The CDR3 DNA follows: TGTGCCAGCAGTTTGGGACAGAACACTGAAGCTTTCTTT.

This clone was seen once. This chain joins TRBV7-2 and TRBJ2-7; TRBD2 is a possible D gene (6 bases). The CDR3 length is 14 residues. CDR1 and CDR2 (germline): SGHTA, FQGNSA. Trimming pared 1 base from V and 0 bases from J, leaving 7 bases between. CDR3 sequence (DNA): TGTGCCAGCAGCTTAGACGGGGGCTCCTACGAGCAGTACTTC. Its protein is CASSLDGGSYEQYF.

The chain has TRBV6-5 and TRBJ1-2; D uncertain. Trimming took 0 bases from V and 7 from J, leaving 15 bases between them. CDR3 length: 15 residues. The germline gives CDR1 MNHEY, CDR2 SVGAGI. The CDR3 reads CASSYSSDKLSGYTF. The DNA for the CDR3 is TGTGCCAGCAGTTACTCTTCGGATAAGCTATCTGGCTACACCTTC.

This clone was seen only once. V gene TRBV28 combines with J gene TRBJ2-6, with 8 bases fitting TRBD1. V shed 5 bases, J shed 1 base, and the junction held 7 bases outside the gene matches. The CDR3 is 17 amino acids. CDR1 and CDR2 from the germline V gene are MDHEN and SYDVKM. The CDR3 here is CASSLDRVPSGANVLTF. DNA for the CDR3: TGTGCCAGCAGTCTGGACAGGGTGCCTTCTGGGGCCAACGTCCTGACTTTC. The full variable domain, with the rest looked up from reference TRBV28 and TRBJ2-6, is DVKVTQSSRYLVKRTGEKVFLECVQDMDHENMFWYRQDPGLGLRLIYFSYDVKMKEKGDIPEGYSVSREKKERFSLILESASTNQTSMYLCASSLDRVPSGANVLTFGAGSRLTVL.

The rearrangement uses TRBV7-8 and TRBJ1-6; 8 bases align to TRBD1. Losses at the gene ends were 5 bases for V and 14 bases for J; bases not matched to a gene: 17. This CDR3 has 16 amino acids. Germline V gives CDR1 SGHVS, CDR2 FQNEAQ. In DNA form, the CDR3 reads TGTGCCAGCAGCCATAGACGCCCGGACAGGGAGAACACCCTCCACTTT. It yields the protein CASSHRRPDRENTLHF.

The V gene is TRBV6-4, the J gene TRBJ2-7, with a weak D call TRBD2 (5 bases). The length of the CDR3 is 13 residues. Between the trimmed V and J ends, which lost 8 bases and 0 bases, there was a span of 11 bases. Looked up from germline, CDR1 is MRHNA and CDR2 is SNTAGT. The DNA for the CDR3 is TGTGCCAGCCCGCGGGCGTACTCCTACGAGCAGTACTTC. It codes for CASPRAYSYEQYF.

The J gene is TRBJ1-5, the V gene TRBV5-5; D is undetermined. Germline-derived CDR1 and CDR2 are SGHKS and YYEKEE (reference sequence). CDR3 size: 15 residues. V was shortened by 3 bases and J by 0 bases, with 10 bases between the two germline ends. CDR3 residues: CASSSSVLSNQPQHF. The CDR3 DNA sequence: TGTGCCAGCAGCTCGTCGGTCCTTAGCAATCAGCCCCAGCATTTT.

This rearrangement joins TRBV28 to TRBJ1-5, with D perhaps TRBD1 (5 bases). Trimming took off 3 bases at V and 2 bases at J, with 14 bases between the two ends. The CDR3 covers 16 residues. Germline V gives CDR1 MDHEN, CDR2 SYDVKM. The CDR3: CASSLKGRNGNQPQHF. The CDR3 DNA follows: TGTGCCAGCAGTTTGAAGGGGCGAAACGGCAATCAGCCCCAGCATTTT.

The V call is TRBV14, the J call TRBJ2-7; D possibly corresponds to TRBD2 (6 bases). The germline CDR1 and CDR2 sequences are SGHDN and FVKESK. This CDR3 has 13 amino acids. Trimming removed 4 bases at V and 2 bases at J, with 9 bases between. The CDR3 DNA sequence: TGTGCCAGCAGCCGGGGGGTAACCTACGAGCAGTACTTC. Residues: CASSRGVTYEQYF.

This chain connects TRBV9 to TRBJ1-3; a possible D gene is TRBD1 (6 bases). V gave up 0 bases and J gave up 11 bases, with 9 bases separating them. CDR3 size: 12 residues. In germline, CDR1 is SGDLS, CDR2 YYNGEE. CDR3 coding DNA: TGTGCCAGCAGCGTAGTTGAGGGGGCCATATATTTT. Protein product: CASSVVEGAIYF.